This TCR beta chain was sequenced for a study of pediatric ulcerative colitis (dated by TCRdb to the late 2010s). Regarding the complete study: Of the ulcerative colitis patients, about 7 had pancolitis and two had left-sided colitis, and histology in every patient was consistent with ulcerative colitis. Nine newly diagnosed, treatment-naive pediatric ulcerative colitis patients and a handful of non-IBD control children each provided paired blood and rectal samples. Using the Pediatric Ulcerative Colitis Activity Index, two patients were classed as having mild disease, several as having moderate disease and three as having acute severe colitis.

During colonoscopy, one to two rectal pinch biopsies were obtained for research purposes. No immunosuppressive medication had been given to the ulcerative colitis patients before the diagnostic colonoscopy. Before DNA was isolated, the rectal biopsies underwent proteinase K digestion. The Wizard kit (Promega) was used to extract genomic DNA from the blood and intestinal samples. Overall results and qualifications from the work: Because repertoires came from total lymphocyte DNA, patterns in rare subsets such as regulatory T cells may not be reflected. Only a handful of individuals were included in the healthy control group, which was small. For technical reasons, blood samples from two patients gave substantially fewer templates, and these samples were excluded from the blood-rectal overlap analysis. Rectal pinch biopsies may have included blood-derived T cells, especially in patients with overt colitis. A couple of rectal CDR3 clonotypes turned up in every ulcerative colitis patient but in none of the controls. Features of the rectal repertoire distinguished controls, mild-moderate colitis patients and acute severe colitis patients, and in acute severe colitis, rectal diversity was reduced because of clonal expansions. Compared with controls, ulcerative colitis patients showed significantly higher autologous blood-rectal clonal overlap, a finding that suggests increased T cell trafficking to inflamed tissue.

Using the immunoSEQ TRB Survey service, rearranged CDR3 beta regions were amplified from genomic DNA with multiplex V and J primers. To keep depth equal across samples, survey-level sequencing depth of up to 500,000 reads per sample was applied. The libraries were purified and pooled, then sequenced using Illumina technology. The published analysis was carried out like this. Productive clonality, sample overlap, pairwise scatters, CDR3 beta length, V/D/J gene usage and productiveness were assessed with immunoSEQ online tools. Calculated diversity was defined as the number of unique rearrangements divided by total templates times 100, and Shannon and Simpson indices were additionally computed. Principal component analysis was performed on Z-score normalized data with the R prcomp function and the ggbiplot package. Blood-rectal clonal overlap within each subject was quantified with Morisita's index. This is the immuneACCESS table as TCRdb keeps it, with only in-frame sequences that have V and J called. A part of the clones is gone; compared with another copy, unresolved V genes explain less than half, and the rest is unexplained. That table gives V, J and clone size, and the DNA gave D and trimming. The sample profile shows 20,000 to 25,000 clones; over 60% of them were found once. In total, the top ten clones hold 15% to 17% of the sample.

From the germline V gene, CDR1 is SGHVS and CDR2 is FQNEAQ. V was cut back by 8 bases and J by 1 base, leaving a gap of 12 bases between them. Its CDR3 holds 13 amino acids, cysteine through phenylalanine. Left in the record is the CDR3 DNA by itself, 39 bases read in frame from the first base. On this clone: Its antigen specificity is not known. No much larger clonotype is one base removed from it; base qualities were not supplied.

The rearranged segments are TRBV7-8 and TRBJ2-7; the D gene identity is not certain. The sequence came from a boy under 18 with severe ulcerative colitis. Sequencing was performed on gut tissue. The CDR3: CASGRIRSYEQYF. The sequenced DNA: TGTGCCAGCGGCAGGATTCGGTCCTACGAGCAGTACTTC.